This T cell receptor (beta chain) was obtained from a study of blood T cell repertoires in COVID-19. On the study more broadly: Spain, Italy and the United States supplied samples that represented acute and convalescent COVID-19.

Some clones are missing from TCRdb's copy, which holds only in-frame ones; the method was immunoSEQ multiplex PCR. Here the sample spans roughly 200,000 clones, about four fifths being singletons. V lost 8 bases to trimming and J lost 6 bases, with 21 bases between them. The length of the CDR3 is 15 residues. The germline V gene encodes CDR1 WNHNN and CDR2 SYGVQD (reference sequence). The V and J genes are TRBV10-1 and TRBJ2-3, with D maybe TRBD2 (6 bases). The clonotype originates from a man between 60 and 75 years old with acute or convalescent COVID-19. Specimen: peripheral blood. CDR3: CASSGASASLDTQYF. The CDR3 DNA is TGCGCCAGCTCCGGGGCTAGCGCCTCGCTCGATACGCAGTATTTT.